A single sample gave rise to the 31 T cell receptor beta chains below, sequenced in a study of shared clonotypes between healthy human individuals. Using immunoSEQ multiplex PCR, the repertoire was profiled, and TCRdb retains in-frame clones only, with some absent. This table holds about 2 million clones, about 94% found once. CD45RO-negative, CCR7-positively selected cells formed the naive CD8 fraction, excluding terminally differentiated effector memory CD45RA+ cells. The source material was naive CD8+ T cells sorted from blood. The source of these receptors is a man aged 18 to 30 in good health.

Comment on this clone: The sample contains more than one DNA sequence encoding this CDR3. The chain links TRBV19 to TRBJ2-3; 7 nucleotides agree with TRBD2. Unmatched junction bases numbered 5, after V lost 3 bases and J lost 2 bases. This CDR3 is built from 15 residues. Germline V lookup: CDR1 LNHDA, CDR2 SQIVND (reference sequence). In DNA form, the CDR3 reads TGTGCCAGTAGTATCTGGGCGGGGGTCACAGATACGCAGTATTTT. As protein: CASSIWAGVTDTQYF.

The chain couples TRBV6-1 to TRBJ2-1, with TRBD2 matching 9 bases. Per germline, CDR1 MNHNS and CDR2 SASEGT. The CDR3 extends over 16 amino acids. The trim removed 3 bases at V and 8 bases at J, leaving 11 bases unmatched. The CDR3 loop is CASSDPWAGGGDEQFF. The CDR3 DNA reads TGTGCCAGCAGTGACCCCTGGGCGGGAGGGGGCGATGAGCAGTTCTTC.

The chain has TRBV18 and TRBJ2-2; 8 positions match TRBD1. Looked up from germline, CDR1 is KGHSH and CDR2 is LQKENI. With V trimmed by 3 bases and J by 1 base, 1 base remained unmatched. The CDR3 sequence is 15 residues long. The CDR3 spells CASSPDRENTGELFF. In DNA, the CDR3 is TGTGCCAGCTCACCGGACAGGGAGAACACCGGGGAGCTGTTTTTT.

The count of this clone is one. Other DNA sequences in this specimen translate into the identical CDR3. The J gene is TRBJ2-7, the V gene TRBV11-3; TRBD2 aligns across 8 bases. Trimming cost V 5 bases and J 3 bases; bases outside gene matches: 9. From germline, CDR1 is SGHNT and CDR2 YENEEA. CDR3 length equals 15 residues. The CDR3 is CASSPGGGSYYEQYF. CDR3 nucleotides: TGTGCCAGCAGCCCCGGGGGGGGCAGTTACTACGAGCAGTACTTC.

V gene TRBV5-6 combines with J gene TRBJ2-7; possibly TRBD1 for D (6 bases). CDR1 is SGHDT and CDR2 is YYEEEE in the germline V gene. Trimming took off 5 bases at V and 2 bases at J, with 8 bases between the two ends. The CDR3 is 12 amino acids. The CDR3 DNA is TGTGCCAGCAGACAGGGACCCTACGAGCAGTACTTC. This gives the protein CASRQGPYEQYF.

This chain joins TRBV6-5 and TRBJ1-4, with 11 bases that match TRBD1. The CDR3 consists of 15 residues. Germline CDR1 MNHEY, CDR2 SVGAGI. The junction had 9 bases not matched to a gene; V was cut back by 7 bases and J by 8 bases. CDR3 DNA: TGTGCCAGCACCCCAGGGACAGGGGGAAGAGAAAAACTGTTTTTT. It encodes CASTPGTGGREKLFF.

J is TRBJ2-1 and V is TRBV13; D assignment may be TRBD1 or TRBD2 (5 bases each). The CDR3 runs to 17 residues. In germline, CDR1 is PRHDT, CDR2 FYEKMQ (reference sequence). Trimming pared 6 bases from V and 3 bases from J, leaving 21 bases between. This CDR3 is CASRPTGTPVVYNEQFF. The CDR3 nucleotides read TGTGCCAGCAGACCTACCGGGACCCCAGTGGTCTACAATGAGCAGTTCTTC.

Worth noting for this clone: This CDR3 is also generated by other DNA sequences in the sample. This chain links TRBV5-4 with TRBJ1-1; TRBD1 matches at 12 bases. The CDR3 is 14 residues long. V was pared by 0 bases and J by 8 bases, with 2 bases of the junction left unmatched. Per germline, CDR1 SGHNT and CDR2 YYREEE (reference sequence). The CDR3 coding sequence is TGTGCCAGCAGCTTGGTCGGGACAGGGGGCGAAGCTTTCTTT. It encodes CASSLVGTGGEAFF.

This chain uses TRBV7-9 with TRBJ1-3; possibly TRBD1 for D (5 bases). Per germline, CDR1 SEHNR and CDR2 FQNEAQ (reference sequence). The V gene lost 4 bases and the J gene lost 0 bases, with 19 bases spanning the gap. This CDR3 has 18 residues. In DNA form, the CDR3 reads TGTGCCAGCAGCTCACCCTGGGGGGGTCCCCTCTCTGGAAACACCATATATTTT. Translated, it gives CASSSPWGGPLSGNTIYF.

A single count supports this clone. The chain combines TRBV13 with TRBJ2-7; 8 bases agree with TRBD2. CDR3 length: 14 amino acids. Germline assignment: CDR1 PRHDT and CDR2 FYEKMQ (reference sequence). The ends lost 5 bases at V and 2 bases at J; junction bases unmatched: 5. CDR3 nucleotides: TGTGCCAGCAGCATAACTAGCGGAACCTACGAGCAGTACTTC. It codes for CASSITSGTYEQYF.

The chain has TRBV10-2 and TRBJ2-6; possibly TRBD1 for D (5 bases). The germline gives CDR1 WSHSY, CDR2 SAAADI. The CDR3 sequence is 15 residues long. V gave up 7 bases and J gave up 0 bases, with 10 bases separating them. DNA of the CDR3: TGCGCCAGCAACAACAGGTTCTCTGGGGCCAACGTCCTGACTTTC. Translating it yields CASNNRFSGANVLTF.

The V gene is TRBV2, the J gene TRBJ2-3; D may be TRBD1 (5 bases). The germline gives CDR1 SNHLY, CDR2 FYNNEI. The germline V and J ends were trimmed by 2 bases and 3 bases, with 12 bases remaining between them. CDR3 length: 15 amino acids. CDR3 coding DNA: TGTGCCAGCAGTGAACCGCCAGGGTTAACAGATACGCAGTATTTT. This gives the protein CASSEPPGLTDTQYF.

Only a few counts were recorded for this clone. The same CDR3 also results from other DNA sequences found in this sample. The genes are TRBV28 and TRBJ1-2; D gene uncertain. Per the germline V gene, CDR1 is MDHEN and CDR2 is SYDVKM. V was clipped by 3 bases and J by 3 bases, with 8 bases between them. The CDR3 is 13 residues long. The DNA of the CDR3 is TGTGCCAGCAGTTTTAGGGTGGACTATGGCTACACCTTC. Encoded protein: CASSFRVDYGYTF.

The chain combines TRBV7-2 with TRBJ2-5; 8 bases map to TRBD2. Trimming cost V 1 base and J 3 bases; bases outside gene matches: 10. Germline V lookup: CDR1 SGHTA, CDR2 FQGNSA. The CDR3 runs to 17 residues. The CDR3 sequence is CASSLGAAGGFEETQYF. In DNA, the CDR3 is TGTGCCAGCAGCTTAGGCGCCGCGGGGGGCTTTGAAGAGACCCAGTACTTC.

The V call is TRBV6-5, the J call TRBJ1-5; 10 positions agree with TRBD1. Germline V gives CDR1 MNHEY, CDR2 SVGAGI. This CDR3 is 15 amino acids long. Trimming removed 5 bases from V and 6 bases from J; junction bases left unmatched: 7. CDR3 sequence: CASSPGTGVGQPQHF. CDR3 bases: TGTGCCAGCAGTCCGGGGACAGGGGTTGGTCAGCCCCAGCATTTT.

Here the CDR3 reads CASSLLAESQETQYF. For the CDR3, the DNA is TGTGCCAGCAGCTTGCTAGCGGAGTCACAAGAGACCCAGTACTTC. The V gene is TRBV13, the J gene TRBJ2-5; 7 bases agree with TRBD2. V trimming: 3 bases; J trimming: 2 bases; junction bases outside the gene matches: 6. The CDR3 consists of 15 residues. Looked up from germline, CDR1 is PRHDT and CDR2 is FYEKMQ (reference sequence). The variable domain in full, with the rest retrieved from reference TRBV13 and TRBJ2-5, is AAGVIQSPRHLIKEKRETATLKCYPIPRHDTVYWYQQGPGQDPQFLISFYEKMQSDKGSIPDRFSAQQFSDYHSELNMSSLELGDSALYFCASSLLAESQETQYFGPGTRLLVL.

The CDR3 nucleotides are TGTGCCAGCAACCAGATGGCGGGAGCGACAGATACGCAGTATTTT. Amino acids: CASNQMAGATDTQYF. This chain links TRBV27 with TRBJ2-3; 7 nucleotides line up with TRBD2. Germline V gene sequence: CDR1 MNHEY, CDR2 SMNVEV (reference sequence). The CDR3 spans 15 residues. Trimming removed 7 bases from V and 3 bases from J; junction bases left unmatched: 10.

The J gene is TRBJ2-1, the V gene TRBV9; D gene unclear. V was trimmed by 0 bases and J by 3 bases, leaving 4 bases between them. Germline lookup yields CDR1 SGDLS and CDR2 YYNGEE. This CDR3 contains 13 residues. The CDR3 DNA sequence: TGTGCCAGCAGCGTAGGCAACTACAATGAGCAGTTCTTC. Amino acids: CASSVGNYNEQFF.

The V gene is TRBV7-9, the J gene TRBJ2-3, with 8 nucleotides matching TRBD2. The CDR3 is 15 residues long. Unmatched junction bases numbered 8, after V lost 5 bases and J lost 4 bases. CDR1 and CDR2 (germline): SEHNR, FQNEAQ (reference sequence). CDR3 protein: CASSIWTSIADTQYF. The CDR3 nucleotides read TGTGCCAGCAGCATCTGGACTAGCATAGCAGATACGCAGTATTTT.

CDR3 protein: CAWATAYEQYF. As DNA, the CDR3 is TGTGCCTGGGCAACAGCCTACGAGCAGTACTTC. J is TRBJ2-7 and V is TRBV30, with D uncertain. This CDR3 is 11 amino acids long. The V end lost 5 bases, the J end lost 2 bases, and 7 bases lay between the germline ends. Looked up from germline, CDR1 is GTSNPN and CDR2 is SVGIG (reference sequence).

The rearrangement joins TRBV5-8 to TRBJ2-7, with D possibly being TRBD2 (5 bases). Germline lookup yields CDR1 SGHTS and CDR2 YDEGEE. There are 14 residues in the CDR3. The germline V and J ends were trimmed by 4 bases and 7 bases, with 18 bases remaining between them. The CDR3 reads CASSLRTAWEEQYF. DNA of the CDR3: TGTGCCAGCAGCCTTAGGACGGCTTGGGAGGAGCAGTACTTC.

The V and J genes are TRBV9 and TRBJ2-7, with a possible D match to TRBD2 (6 bases). The CDR3 runs to 15 residues. Germline lookup yields CDR1 SGDLS and CDR2 YYNGEE. V lost 4 bases and J lost 2, with 16 bases in between. CDR3 region: CASSPRLEGPYEQYF. The DNA of the CDR3 is TGTGCCAGCAGCCCCCGACTAGAAGGGCCCTACGAGCAGTACTTC.

The chain is built from TRBV6-4 and TRBJ1-5, with a tentative D call TRBD1 (5 bases). The CDR3 runs 14 residues. Germline V gene lookup returns CDR1 MRHNA and CDR2 SNTAGT. The V gene lost 0 bases and the J gene lost 7 bases, with 10 bases spanning the gap. The CDR3 DNA reads as TGTGCCAGCAGTGACTCTCCAGGGAAGCAGCCCCAGCATTTT. Translating it yields CASSDSPGKQPQHF.

The rearrangement joins TRBV11-2 to TRBJ2-5; D is unclear. The CDR3 length is 13 residues. Germline V CDR1 and CDR2: SGHAT, FQNNGV. The germline V and J ends were trimmed by 2 bases and 5 bases, with 9 bases remaining between them. Here the CDR3 DNA reads TGTGCCAGCAGCTTACTTCGGAAGGAGACCCAGTACTTC. The encoded protein is CASSLLRKETQYF. The full variable domain, with the rest looked up from reference TRBV11-2 and TRBJ2-5, is EAGVAQSPRYKIIEKRQSVAFWCNPISGHATLYWYQQILGQGPKLLIQFQNNGVVDDSQLPKDRFSAERLKGVDSTLKIQPAKLEDSAVYLCASSLLRKETQYFGPGTRLLVL.

The V call is TRBV25-1, the J call TRBJ1-6; 7 bases map to TRBD1. The CDR3 spans 16 residues. Trimming removed 3 bases from V and 4 bases from J; junction bases left unmatched: 6. Germline CDR1 and CDR2: MGHDK and SYGVNS. Here the CDR3 reads CASSDNRGAYNSPLHF. Here the CDR3 DNA reads TGTGCCAGCAGTGATAACAGGGGCGCTTATAATTCACCCCTCCACTTT.

The J gene is TRBJ1-2, the V gene TRBV27; D is unclear. V dropped 5 bases and J dropped 1 base, with 11 bases sitting between them. In germline, CDR1 is MNHEY, CDR2 SMNVEV (reference sequence). The CDR3 covers 14 residues. CDR3 amino acids: CASSAQGRNYGYTF. CDR3 DNA: TGTGCCAGCAGTGCCCAAGGTCGTAACTATGGCTACACCTTC.

Notes on this clone: Other DNA sequences of this sample code for an identical CDR3. The V and J genes are TRBV19 and TRBJ2-7; D uncertain. Trimming shortened V by 0 bases and J by 1 base, and 4 bases separated the two germline ends. The CDR3 has 13 amino acids. The germline CDR1 and CDR2 sequences are LNHDA and SQIVND (reference sequence). Here the CDR3 reads CASSIDPSYEQYF. DNA for the CDR3: TGTGCCAGTAGTATAGATCCGTCCTACGAGCAGTACTTC.

The rearrangement uses TRBV4-1 and TRBJ2-7, with 7 positions matching TRBD2. The germline CDR1 and CDR2 sequences are MGHRA and YSYEKL. The CDR3 covers 14 residues. The junction had 6 bases not matched to a gene; V was cut back by 4 bases and J by 3 bases. The CDR3 loop reads CASSPRAGNYEQYF. In nucleotides, the CDR3 is TGCGCCAGCAGCCCCAGAGCGGGAAACTACGAGCAGTACTTC.

This clone came up once. The gene calls are TRBV6-1 and TRBJ1-1, with 7 bases fitting TRBD1. This CDR3 contains 13 residues. Germline V gene lookup returns CDR1 MNHNS and CDR2 SASEGT. Trimming cost V 6 bases and J 4 bases; bases outside gene matches: 5. CDR3 DNA: TGTGCCAGCAGGTTCAGGGGGTCCACTGAAGCTTTCTTT. Translating it yields CASRFRGSTEAFF.

Details on this clone: The same CDR3 also results from other DNA sequences found in this sample. The V gene is TRBV2, the J gene TRBJ2-7; D is possibly TRBD1 (5 bases). Germline loops: CDR1 SNHLY, CDR2 FYNNEI. V was cut by 1 base and J by 3 bases, with 7 bases left in between. This CDR3 region has 13 residues. CDR3 bases: TGTGCCAGCAGTGAAGTGCAGGGCTACGAGCAGTACTTC. Translated: CASSEVQGYEQYF.

The rearrangement joins TRBV4-2 to TRBJ2-1; 8 bases match TRBD2. The CDR3 has 16 residues. CDR1 and CDR2 from the germline V gene are LGHNA and YNFKEQ. The J segment lost 6 bases and the V segment lost 1 base, leaving 8 bases of the junction unmatched. Here the CDR3 reads CASSQADSGEGNEQFF. The DNA of the CDR3 is TGTGCCAGCAGCCAAGCCGATAGCGGGGAGGGCAATGAGCAGTTCTTC.